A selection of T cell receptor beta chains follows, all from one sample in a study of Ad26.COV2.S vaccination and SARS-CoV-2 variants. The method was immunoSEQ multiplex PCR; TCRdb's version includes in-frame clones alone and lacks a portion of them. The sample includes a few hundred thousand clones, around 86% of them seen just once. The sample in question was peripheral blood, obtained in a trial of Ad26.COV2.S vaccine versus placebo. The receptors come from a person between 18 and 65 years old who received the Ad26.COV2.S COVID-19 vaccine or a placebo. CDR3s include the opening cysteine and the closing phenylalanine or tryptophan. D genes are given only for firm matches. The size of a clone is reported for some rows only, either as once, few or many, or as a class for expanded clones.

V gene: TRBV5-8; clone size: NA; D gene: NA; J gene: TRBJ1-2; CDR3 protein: CASSLAGQGGYGYTF; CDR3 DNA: TGTGCCAGCAGCTTGGCGGGTCAGGGTGGCTATGGCTACACCTTC
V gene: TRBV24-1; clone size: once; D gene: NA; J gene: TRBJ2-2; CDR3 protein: CATSDSWGRGGELFF; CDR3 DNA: TGTGCCACCAGTGATTCATGGGGTCGGGGCGGGGAGCTGTTTTTT
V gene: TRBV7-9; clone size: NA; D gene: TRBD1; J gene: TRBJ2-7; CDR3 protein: CASSGRGRMAYEQYF; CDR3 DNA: TGTGCCAGCAGCGGCAGGGGGCGGATGGCCTACGAGCAGTACTTC
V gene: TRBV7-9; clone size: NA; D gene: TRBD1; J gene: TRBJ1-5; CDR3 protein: CASSPLSGTGSNQPQHF; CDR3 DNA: TGTGCCAGCAGCCCCCTAAGCGGGACAGGGAGCAATCAGCCCCAGCATTTT
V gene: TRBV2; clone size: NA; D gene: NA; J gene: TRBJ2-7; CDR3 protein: CASSVSGIQSLEQYF; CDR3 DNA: TGTGCCAGCAGTGTTAGTGGGATACAATCGCTCGAGCAGTACTTC
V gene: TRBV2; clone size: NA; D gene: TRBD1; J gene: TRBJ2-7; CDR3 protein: CASSEEGTGSYEQYF; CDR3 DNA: TGTGCCAGCAGTGAAGAGGGGACAGGGAGCTACGAGCAGTACTTC
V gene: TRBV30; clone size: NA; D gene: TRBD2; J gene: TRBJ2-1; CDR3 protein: CAWIPPGGGSYNEQFF; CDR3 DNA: TGTGCCTGGATCCCCCCTGGGGGGGGCTCCTACAATGAGCAGTTCTTC
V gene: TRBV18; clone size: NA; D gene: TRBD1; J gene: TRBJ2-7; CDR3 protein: CASSPTPGTGVDEQYF; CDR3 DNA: TGTGCCAGCTCACCGACCCCCGGGACAGGGGTTGACGAGCAGTACTTC
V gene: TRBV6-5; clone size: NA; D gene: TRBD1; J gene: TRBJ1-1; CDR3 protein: CASTRGRNTEAFF; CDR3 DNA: TGTGCCAGCACCAGGGGGAGGAACACTGAAGCTTTCTTT
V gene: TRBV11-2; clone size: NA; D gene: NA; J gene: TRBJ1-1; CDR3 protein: CASSDPYEAFF; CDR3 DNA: TGTGCCAGCTCCGACCCCTATGAAGCTTTCTTT
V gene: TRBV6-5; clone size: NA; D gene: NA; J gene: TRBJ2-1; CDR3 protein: CASEGQYNEQFF; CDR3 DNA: TGTGCCAGCGAAGGCCAGTACAATGAGCAGTTCTTC
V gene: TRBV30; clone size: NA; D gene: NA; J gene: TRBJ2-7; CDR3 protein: CAWSGGFAYEQYF; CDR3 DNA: TGTGCCTGGAGTGGGGGATTTGCCTACGAGCAGTACTTC
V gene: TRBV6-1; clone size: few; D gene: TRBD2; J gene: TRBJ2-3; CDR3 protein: CASSEAGGRSDTQYF; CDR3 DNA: TGTGCCAGCAGTGAGGCGGGGGGCCGTTCAGATACGCAGTATTTT
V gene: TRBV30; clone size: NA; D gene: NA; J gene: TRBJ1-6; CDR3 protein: CAWSGAAPRDSPLHF; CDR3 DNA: TGTGCCTGGAGCGGGGCGGCCCCCAGGGATTCACCCCTCCACTTT
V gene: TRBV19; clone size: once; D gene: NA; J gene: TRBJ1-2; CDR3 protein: CASMRGSGTYGYTF; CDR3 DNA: TGTGCCAGTATGAGGGGGTCGGGGACCTATGGCTACACCTTC
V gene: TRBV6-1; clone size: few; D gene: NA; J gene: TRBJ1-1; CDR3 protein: CASSEVGNTEAFF; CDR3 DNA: TGTGCCAGCAGTGAAGTTGGGAACACTGAAGCTTTCTTT
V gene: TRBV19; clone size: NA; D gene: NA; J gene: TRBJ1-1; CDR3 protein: CASSPPWSEAFF; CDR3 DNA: TGTGCCAGTAGTCCCCCATGGTCTGAAGCTTTCTTT
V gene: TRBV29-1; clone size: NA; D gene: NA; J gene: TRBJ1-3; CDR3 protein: CSVGGAGNTIYF; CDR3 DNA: TGCAGCGTTGGAGGGGCCGGAAACACCATATATTTT
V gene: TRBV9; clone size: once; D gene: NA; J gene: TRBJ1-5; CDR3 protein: CASSVDAGPYSNQPQHF; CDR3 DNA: TGTGCCAGCAGCGTAGATGCCGGACCCTATAGCAATCAGCCCCAGCATTTT
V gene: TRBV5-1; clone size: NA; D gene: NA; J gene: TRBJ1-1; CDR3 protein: CASSEVDRLEAFF; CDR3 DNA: TGCGCCAGCAGCGAGGTGGACAGACTGGAAGCTTTCTTT
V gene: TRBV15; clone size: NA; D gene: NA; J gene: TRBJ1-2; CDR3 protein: CATSRDRVGEGFDYGYTF; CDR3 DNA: TGTGCCACCAGCAGAGATCGGGTAGGGGAGGGGTTTGACTATGGCTACACCTTC
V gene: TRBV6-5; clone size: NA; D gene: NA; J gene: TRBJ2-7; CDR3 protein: CASRPDSLSEQYF; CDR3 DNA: TGTGCCAGCAGACCGGACAGCCTAAGCGAGCAGTACTTC
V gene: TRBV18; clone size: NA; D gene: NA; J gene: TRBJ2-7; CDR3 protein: CASSPDNPYEQYF; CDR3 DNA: TGTGCCAGCTCCCCGGACAACCCCTACGAGCAGTACTTC
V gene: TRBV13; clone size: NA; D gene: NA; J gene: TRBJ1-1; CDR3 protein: CASSLEEAPGAFF; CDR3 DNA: TGTGCCAGCAGCTTAGAGGAGGCACCCGGGGCTTTCTTT
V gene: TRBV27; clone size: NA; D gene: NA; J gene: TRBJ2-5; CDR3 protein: CASSLTGETQYF; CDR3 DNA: TGTGCCAGCAGTTTAACAGGGGAGACCCAGTACTTC
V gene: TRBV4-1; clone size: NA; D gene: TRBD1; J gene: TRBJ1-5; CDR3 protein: CASSQVRQGAVDQPQHF; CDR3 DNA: TGCGCCAGCAGCCAAGTCCGACAGGGGGCAGTCGATCAGCCCCAGCATTTT
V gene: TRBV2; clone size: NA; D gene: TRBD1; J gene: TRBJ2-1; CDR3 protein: CASSLDRDSYNEQFF; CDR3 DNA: TGTGCCAGCAGCCTAGACAGGGACTCCTACAATGAGCAGTTCTTC